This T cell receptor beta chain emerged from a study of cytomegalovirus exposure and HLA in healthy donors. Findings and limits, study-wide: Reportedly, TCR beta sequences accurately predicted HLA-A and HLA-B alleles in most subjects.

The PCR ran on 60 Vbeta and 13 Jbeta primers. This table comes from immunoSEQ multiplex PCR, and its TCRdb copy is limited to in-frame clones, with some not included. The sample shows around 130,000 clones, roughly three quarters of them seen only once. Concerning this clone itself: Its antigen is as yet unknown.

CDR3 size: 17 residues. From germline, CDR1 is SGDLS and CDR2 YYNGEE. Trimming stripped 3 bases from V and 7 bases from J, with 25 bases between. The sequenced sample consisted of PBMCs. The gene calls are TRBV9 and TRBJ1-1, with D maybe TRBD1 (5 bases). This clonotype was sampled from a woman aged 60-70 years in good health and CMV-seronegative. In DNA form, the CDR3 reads TGTGCCAGCAGCGGTGGGGGGACCCCGAACGGGGCTAGTGAAGCTTTCTTT. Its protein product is CASSGGGTPNGASEAFF.